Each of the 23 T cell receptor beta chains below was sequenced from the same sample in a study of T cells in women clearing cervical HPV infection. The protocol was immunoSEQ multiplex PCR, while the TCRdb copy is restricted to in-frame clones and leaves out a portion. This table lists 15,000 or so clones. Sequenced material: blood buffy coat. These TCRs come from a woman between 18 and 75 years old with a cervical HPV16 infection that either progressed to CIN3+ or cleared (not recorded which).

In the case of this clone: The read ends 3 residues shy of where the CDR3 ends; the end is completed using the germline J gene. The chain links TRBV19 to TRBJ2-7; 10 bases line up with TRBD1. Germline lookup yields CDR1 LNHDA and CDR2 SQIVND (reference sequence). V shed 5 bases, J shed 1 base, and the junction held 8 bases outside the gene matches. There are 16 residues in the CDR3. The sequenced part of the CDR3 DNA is TGTGCCAGTAGTGCCGGGGGGGACAGGGGTTCCTACGAG. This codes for CASSAGGDRGSYE. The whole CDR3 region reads CASSAGGDRGSYEQYF.

The sequenced part of the CDR3 DNA is TGTGCCAGCAGTTACCCGACGGGACTGGCTATTATCTACGAG. Protein product: CASSYPTGLAIIYE. The CDR3 in its entirety is CASSYPTGLAIIYEQYF. V gene TRBV6-2 or TRBV6-3 combines with J gene TRBJ2-7; perhaps TRBD2 as D (6 bases). With the read ending 3 residues before the CDR3 end, the germline J gene is used to fill in that end. The CDR3 is 17 amino acids. Trimming pared 2 bases from V and 3 bases from J, leaving 20 bases between. Per germline, CDR1 MNHEY and CDR2 SVGEGT.

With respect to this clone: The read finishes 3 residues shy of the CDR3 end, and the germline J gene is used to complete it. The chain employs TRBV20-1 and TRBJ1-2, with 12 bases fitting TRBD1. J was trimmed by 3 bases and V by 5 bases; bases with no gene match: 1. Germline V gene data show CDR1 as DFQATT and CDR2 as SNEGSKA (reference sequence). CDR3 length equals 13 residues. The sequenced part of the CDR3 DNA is TGCAGTGCTGGGACAGGGGGCTACTATGGC. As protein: CSAGTGGYYG. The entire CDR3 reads CSAGTGGYYGYTF.

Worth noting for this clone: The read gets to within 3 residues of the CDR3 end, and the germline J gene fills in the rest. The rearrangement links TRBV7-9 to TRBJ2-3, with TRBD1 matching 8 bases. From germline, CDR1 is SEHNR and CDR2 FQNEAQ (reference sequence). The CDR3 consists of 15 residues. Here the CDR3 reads CASSLEGDRGQTQYF. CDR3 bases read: TGTGCCAGCAGCTTAGAGGGAGACAGGGGACAGACG.

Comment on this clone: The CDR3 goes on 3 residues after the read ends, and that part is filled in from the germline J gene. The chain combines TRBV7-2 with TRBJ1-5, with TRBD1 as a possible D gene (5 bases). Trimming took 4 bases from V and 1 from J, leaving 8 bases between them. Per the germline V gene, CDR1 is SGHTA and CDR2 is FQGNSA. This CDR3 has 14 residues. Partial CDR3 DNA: TGTGCCAGCAGCTCCTGGACAAGCAATCAGCCC. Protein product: CASSSWTSNQP. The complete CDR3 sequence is CASSSWTSNQPQHF.

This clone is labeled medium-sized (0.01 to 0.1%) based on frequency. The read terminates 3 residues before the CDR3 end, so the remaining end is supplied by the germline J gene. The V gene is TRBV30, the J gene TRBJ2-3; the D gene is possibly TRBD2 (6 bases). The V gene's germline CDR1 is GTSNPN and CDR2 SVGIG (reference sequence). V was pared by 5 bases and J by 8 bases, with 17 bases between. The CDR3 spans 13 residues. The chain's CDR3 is CAWHKALGGTQYF. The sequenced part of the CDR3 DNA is TGTGCCTGGCATAAGGCCCTGGGGGGTACG.

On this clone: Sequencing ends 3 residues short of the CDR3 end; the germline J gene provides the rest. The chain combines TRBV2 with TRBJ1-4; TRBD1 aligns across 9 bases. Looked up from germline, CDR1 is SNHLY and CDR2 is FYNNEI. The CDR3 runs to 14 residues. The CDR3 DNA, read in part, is TGTGCCAGCAGTGGGACAGGGGATAATTCACCA. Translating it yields CASSGTGDNSP. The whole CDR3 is CASSGTGDNSPLFF.

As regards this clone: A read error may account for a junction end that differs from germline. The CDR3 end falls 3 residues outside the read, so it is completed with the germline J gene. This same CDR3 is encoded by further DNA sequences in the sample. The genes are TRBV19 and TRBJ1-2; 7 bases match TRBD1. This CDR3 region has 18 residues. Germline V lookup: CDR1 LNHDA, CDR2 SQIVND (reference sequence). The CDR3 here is CASSIAMGQPGRNYGYTF. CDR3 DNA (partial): TGTGCTAGTAGTATAGCAATGGGACAGCCTGGGCGTAACTATGGC.

The part of the CDR3 DNA that was read is TGTGCCAGCAGCTTAGTCGAGGGGGCCGGGCAGCCC. This sequence encodes CASSLVEGAGQP. The complete CDR3 protein is CASSLVEGAGQPQHF. The chain combines TRBV7-6 with TRBJ1-5; 7 positions agree with TRBD1. The read gets to within 3 residues of the CDR3 end, and the germline J gene fills in the rest. The CDR3 length is 15 residues. Germline CDR1 SGHVS, CDR2 FNYEAQ. Losses at the gene ends were 1 base for V and 7 bases for J; bases not matched to a gene: 7.

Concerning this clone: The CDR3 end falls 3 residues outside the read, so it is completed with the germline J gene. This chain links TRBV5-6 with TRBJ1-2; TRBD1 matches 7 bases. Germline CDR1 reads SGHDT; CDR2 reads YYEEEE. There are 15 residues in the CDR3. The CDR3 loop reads CASSPKTGRLEGYTF. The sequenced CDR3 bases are TGTGCCAGCAGCCCCAAGACAGGGAGGTTGGAAGGC.

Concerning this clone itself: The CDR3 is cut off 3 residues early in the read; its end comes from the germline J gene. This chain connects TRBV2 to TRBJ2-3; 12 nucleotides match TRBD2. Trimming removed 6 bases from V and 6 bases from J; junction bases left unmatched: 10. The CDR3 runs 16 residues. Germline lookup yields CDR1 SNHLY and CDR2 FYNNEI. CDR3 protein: CASRRSSGGALDTQYF. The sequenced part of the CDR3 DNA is TGTGCCAGCAGGCGGTCTAGCGGGGGGGCCTTGGATACG.

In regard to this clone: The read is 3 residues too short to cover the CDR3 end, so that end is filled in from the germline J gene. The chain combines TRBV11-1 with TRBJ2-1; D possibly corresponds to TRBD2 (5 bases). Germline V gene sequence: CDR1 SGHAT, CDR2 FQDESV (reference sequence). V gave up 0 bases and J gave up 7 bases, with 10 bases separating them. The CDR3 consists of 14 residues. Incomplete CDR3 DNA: TGTGCCAGCAGCTTAGCGTGGACTTTTAATGAG. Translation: CASSLAWTFNE. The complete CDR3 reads CASSLAWTFNEQFF.

The part of the CDR3 DNA that was read is TGTGCCACCAGTGATTTCGGACTAGCGTTGTGTTTTGAG. Translating gives CATSDFGLALCFE. The full CDR3 reads CATSDFGLALCFEQFF. The chain couples TRBV24-1 to TRBJ2-1; 9 nucleotides line up with TRBD2. Read data end 3 residues before the CDR3 end; the end is taken from the germline J gene. There are 16 residues in the CDR3. Germline V gene data show CDR1 as KGHDR and CDR2 as SFDVKD. With 1 base clipped from V and 9 bases from J, the junction kept 9 bases outside the gene matches.

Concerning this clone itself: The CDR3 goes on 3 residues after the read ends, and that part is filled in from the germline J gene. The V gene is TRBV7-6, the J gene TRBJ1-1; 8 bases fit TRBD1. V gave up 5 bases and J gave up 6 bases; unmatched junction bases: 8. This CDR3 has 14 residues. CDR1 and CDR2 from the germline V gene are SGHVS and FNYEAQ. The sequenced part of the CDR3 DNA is TGTGCCAGCAGCCCCGGACAGGGAATCGCTGAA. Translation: CASSPGQGIAE. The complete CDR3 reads CASSPGQGIAEAFF. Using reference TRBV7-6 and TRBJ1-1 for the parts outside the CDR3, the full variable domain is GAGVSQSPRYKVTKRGQDVALRCDPISGHVSLYWYRQALGQGPEFLTYFNYEAQQDKSGLPNDRFSAERPEGSISTLTIQRTEQRDSAMYRCASSPGQGIAEAFFGQGTRLTVV.

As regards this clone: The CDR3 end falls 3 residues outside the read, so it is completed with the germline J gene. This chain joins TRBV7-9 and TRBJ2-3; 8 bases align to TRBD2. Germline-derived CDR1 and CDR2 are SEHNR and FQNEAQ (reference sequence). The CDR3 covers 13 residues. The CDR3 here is CASSSGGGQPQYF. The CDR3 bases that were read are TGTGCCAGCAGCTCGGGGGGGGGTCAGCCG.

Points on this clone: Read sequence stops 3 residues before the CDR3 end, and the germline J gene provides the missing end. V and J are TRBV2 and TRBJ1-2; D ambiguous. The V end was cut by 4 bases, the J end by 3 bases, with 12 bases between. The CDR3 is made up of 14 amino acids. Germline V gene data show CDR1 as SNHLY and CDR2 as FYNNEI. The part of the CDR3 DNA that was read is TGTGCCAGCAGTGGCACATTAAAGGACTATGGC. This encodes CASSGTLKDYG. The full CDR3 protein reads CASSGTLKDYGYTF.

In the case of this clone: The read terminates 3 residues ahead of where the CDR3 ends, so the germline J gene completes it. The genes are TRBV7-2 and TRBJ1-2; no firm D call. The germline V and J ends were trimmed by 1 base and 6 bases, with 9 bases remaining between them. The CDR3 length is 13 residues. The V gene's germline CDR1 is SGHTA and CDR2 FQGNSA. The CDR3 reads CASSLVGVDGYTF. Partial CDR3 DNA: TGTGCCAGCAGCTTAGTCGGGGTTGATGGC.

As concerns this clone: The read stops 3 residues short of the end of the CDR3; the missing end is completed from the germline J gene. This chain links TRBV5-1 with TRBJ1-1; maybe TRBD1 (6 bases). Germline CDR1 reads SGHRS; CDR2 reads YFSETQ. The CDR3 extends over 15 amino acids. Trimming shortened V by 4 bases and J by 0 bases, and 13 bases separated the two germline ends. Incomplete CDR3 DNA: TGCGCCAGCAGCCCGGGACATATCGTGAACACTGAA. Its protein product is CASSPGHIVNTE. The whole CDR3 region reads CASSPGHIVNTEAFF.

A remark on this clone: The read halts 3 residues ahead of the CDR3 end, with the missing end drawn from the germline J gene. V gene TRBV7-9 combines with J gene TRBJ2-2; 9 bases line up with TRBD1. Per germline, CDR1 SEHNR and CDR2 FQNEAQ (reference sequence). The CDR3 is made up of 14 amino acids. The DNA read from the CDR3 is TGTGCCAGCATGGGGACAGGGAAGGCTGAAAAG. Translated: CASMGTGKAEK. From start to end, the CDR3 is CASMGTGKAEKLFF.

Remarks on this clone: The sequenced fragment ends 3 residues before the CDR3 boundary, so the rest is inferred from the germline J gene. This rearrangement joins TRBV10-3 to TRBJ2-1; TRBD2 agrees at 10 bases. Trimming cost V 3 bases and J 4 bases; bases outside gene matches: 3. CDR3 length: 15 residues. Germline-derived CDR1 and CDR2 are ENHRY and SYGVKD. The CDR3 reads CAISDGLAEYNEQFF. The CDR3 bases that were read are TGTGCCATCAGTGATGGACTAGCGGAATACAATGAG.

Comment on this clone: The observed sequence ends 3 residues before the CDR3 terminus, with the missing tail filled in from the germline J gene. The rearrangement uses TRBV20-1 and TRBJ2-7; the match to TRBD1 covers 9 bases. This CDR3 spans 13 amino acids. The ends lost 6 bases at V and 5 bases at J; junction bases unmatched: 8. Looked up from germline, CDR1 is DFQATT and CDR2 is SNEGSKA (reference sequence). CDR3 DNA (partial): TGCAGTGCGATCGGGACAGGGAGCAACGAG. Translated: CSAIGTGSNE. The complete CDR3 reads CSAIGTGSNEQYF.

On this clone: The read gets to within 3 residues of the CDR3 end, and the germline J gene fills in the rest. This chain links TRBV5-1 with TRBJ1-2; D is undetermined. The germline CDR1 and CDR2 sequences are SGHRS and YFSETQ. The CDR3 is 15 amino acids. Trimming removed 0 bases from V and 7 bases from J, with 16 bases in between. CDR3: CASSLDQAGKGGYTF. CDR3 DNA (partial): TGCGCCAGCAGCTTGGACCAGGCGGGGAAAGGTGGC.

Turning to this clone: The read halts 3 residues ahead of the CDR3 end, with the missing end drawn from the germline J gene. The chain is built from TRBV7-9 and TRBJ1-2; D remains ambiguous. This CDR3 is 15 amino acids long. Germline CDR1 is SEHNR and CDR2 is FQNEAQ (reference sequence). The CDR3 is CASSLVAGGSNDYTF. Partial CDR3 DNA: TGTGCCAGCAGCCTGGTGGCGGGAGGGTCCAATGAC.